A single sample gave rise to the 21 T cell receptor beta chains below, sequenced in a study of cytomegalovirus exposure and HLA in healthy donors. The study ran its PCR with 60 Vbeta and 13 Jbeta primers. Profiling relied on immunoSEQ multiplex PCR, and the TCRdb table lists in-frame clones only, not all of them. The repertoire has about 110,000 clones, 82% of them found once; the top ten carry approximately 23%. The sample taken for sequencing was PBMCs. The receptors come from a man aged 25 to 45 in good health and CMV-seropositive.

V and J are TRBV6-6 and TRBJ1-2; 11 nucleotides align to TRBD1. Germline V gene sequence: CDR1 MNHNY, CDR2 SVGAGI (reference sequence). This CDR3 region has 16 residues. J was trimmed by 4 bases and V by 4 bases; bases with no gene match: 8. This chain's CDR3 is CASSFLSGTGGYGYTF. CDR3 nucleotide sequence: TGTGCCAGCAGTTTCCTCTCCGGGACAGGGGGCTATGGCTACACCTTC.

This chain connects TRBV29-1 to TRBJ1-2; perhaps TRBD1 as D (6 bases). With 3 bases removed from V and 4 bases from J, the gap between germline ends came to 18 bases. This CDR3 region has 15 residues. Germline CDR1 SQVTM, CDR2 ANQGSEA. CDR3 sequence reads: CSVDGRQEAPYGYTF. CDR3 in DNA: TGCAGCGTTGACGGTCGACAGGAGGCCCCCTATGGCTACACCTTC.

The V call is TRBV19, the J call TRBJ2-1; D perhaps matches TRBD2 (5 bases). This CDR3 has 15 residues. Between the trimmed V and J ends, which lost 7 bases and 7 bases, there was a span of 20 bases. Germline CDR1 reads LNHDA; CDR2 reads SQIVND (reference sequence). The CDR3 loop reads CASTFGLGLGNEQFF. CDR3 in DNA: TGTGCCAGTACCTTCGGACTGGGTTTGGGGAATGAGCAGTTCTTC.

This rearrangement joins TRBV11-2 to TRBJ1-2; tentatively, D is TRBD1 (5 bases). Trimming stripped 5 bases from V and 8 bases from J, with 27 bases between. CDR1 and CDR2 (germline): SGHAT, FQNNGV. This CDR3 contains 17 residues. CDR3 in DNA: TGTGCCAGCAGCCAAAATACCCCCCTTTGGGGGGGTGGAGGCTACACCTTC. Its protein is CASSQNTPLWGGGGYTF. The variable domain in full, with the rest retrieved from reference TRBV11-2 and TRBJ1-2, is EAGVAQSPRYKIIEKRQSVAFWCNPISGHATLYWYQQILGQGPKLLIQFQNNGVVDDSQLPKDRFSAERLKGVDSTLKIQPAKLEDSAVYLCASSQNTPLWGGGGYTFGSGTRLTVV.

DNA of the CDR3: TGTGCCAGCAGCCGACAGGGGAGTTACGAGCAGTACTTC. Residues: CASSRQGSYEQYF. The rearrangement links TRBV7-9 to TRBJ2-7; 8 bases agree with TRBD1. Per the germline V gene, CDR1 is SEHNR and CDR2 is FQNEAQ (reference sequence). J gave up 4 bases and V 5 bases, and 4 bases lay outside the gene matches. This CDR3 spans 13 amino acids.

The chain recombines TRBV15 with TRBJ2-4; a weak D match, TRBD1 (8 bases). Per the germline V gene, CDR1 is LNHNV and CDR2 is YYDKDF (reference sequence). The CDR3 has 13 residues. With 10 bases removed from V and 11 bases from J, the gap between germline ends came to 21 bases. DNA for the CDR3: TGTGCCATCCGGGACAGGACCCGGGGGGTTCAGTACTTC. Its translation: CAIRDRTRGVQYF.

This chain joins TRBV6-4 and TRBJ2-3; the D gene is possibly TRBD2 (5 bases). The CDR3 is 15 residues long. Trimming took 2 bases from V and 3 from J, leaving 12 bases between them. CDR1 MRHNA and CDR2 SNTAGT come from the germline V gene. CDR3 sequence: CASSDGSGDTDTQYF. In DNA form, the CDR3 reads TGTGCCAGCAGTGACGGGAGCGGAGATACAGATACGCAGTATTTT.

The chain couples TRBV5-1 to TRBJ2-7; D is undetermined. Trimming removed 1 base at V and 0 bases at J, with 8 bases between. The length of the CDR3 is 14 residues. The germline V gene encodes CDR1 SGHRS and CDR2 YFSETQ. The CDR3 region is CASSLREYSYEQYF. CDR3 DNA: TGCGCCAGCAGCTTGCGAGAGTACTCCTACGAGCAGTACTTC.

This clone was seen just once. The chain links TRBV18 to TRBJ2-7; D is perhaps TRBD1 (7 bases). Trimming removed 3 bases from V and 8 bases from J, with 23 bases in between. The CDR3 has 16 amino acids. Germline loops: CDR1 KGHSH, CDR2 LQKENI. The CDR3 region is CASSPGGQGGFLKQYV. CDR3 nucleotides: TGTGCCAGCTCACCGGGAGGTCAGGGGGGATTTCTGAAGCAGTACGTC.

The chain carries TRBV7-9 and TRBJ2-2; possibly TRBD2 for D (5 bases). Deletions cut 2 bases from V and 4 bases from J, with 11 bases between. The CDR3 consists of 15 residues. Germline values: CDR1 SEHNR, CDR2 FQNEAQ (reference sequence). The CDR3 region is CASSLWTSTTGELFF. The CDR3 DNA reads TGTGCCAGCAGCTTATGGACTTCCACCACCGGGGAGCTGTTTTTT.

The CDR3 sequence: CASSLGQRNEKLFF. The CDR3 region has the DNA TGTGCCAGCAGCTTGGGACAGCGAAATGAAAAACTGTTTTTT. The gene calls are TRBV7-9 and TRBJ1-4, with 7 positions matching TRBD1. CDR3 size: 14 residues. The germline V gene has CDR1 SEHNR and CDR2 FQNEAQ (reference sequence). With V trimmed by 3 bases and J by 5 bases, 3 bases remained unmatched.

CDR3 protein: CASSVGTSGAETQYF. In DNA, the CDR3 is TGTGCCAGCAGCGTAGGGACTAGCGGGGCAGAGACCCAGTACTTC. This chain connects TRBV9 to TRBJ2-5, with 12 bases that match TRBD2. The CDR3 has 15 residues. CDR1 and CDR2 from the germline V gene are SGDLS and YYNGEE. The V gene end was trimmed by 0 bases and the J gene end by 4 bases; junction bases not matched to a gene: 1.

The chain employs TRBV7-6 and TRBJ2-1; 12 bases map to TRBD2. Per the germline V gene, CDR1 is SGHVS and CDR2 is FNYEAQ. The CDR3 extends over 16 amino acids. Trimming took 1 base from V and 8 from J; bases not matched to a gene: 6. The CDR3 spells CASSLVWTSGIYEQFF. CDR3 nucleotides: TGTGCCAGCAGCTTAGTATGGACTAGCGGGATATATGAGCAGTTCTTC.

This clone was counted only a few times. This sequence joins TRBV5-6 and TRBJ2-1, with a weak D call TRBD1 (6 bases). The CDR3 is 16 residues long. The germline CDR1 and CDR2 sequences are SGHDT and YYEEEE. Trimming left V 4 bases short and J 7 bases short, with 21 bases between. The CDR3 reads CASSPVSRGPWNEQFF. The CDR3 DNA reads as TGTGCCAGCAGCCCCGTATCCAGGGGCCCGTGGAATGAGCAGTTCTTC.

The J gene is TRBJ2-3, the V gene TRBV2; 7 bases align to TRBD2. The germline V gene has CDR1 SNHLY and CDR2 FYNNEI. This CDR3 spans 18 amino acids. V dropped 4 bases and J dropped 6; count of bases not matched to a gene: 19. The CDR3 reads CASSGTLGGRADWDTQYF. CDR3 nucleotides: TGTGCCAGCAGTGGGACCCTGGGGGGGAGGGCCGATTGGGATACGCAGTATTTT.

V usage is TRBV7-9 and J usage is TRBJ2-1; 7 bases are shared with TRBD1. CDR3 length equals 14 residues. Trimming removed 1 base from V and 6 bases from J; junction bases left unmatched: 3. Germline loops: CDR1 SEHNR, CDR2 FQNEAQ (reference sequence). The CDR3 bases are TGTGCCAGCAGCTTAGTGGGACAGTCCAATGAGCAGTTCTTC. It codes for CASSLVGQSNEQFF.

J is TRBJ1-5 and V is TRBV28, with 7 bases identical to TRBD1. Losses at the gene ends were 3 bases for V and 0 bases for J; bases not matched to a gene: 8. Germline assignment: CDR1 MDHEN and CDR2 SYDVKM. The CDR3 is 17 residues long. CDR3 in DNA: TGTGCCAGCAGTTTCGTAGAGGGGGCGTATAGCAATCAGCCCCAGCATTTT. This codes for CASSFVEGAYSNQPQHF.

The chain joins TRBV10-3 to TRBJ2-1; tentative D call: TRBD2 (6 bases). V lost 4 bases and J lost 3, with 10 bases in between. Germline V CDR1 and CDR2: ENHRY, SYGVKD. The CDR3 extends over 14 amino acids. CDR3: CAISGLTSYNEQFF. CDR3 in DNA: TGTGCCATCAGTGGTTTGACTAGCTACAATGAGCAGTTCTTC.

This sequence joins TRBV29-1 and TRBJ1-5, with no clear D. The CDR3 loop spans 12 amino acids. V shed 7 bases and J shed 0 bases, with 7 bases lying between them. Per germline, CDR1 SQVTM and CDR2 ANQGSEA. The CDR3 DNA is TGCAGCGCGAGGGATAGCAATCAGCCCCAGCATTTT. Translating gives CSARDSNQPQHF. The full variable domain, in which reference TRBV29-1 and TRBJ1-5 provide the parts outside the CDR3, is SAVISQKPSRDICQRGTSLTIQCQVDSQVTMMFWYRQQPGQSLTLIATANQGSEATYESGFVIDKFPISRPNLTFSTLTVSNMSPEDSSIYLCSARDSNQPQHFGDGTRLSIL.

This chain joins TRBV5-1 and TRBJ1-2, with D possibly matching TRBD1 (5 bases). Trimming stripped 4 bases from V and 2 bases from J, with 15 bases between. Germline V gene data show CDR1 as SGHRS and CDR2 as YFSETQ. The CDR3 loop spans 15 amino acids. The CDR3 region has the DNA TGCGCCAGCAGCCCGGTTGGGGGAGGGAACTATGGCTACACCTTC. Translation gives CASSPVGGGNYGYTF. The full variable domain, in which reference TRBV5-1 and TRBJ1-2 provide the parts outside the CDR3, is KAGVTQTPRYLIKTRGQQVTLSCSPISGHRSVSWYQQTPGQGLQFLFEYFSETQRNKGNFPGRFSGRQFSNSRSEMNVSTLELGDSALYLCASSPVGGGNYGYTFGSGTRLTVV.

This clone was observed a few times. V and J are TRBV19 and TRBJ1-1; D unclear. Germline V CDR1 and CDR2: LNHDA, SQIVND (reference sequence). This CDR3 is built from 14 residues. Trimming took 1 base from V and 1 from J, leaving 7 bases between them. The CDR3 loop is CASSIGHPNTEAFF. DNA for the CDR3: TGTGCCAGTAGTATAGGACACCCGAACACTGAAGCTTTCTTT.